These T cell receptor beta chains were read from a single sample in a study of vaccination and CD4 T cells after COVID-19. One entry per CDR3 protein, called by TCRdb with MiXCR from the PCR reads. The sample has 20,000 to 25,000 distinct CDR3 sequences; 50% to 70% are singletons. The sequences come from CD4+ T cells from blood, collected before SARS-CoV-2 vaccination. The receptor set was obtained from a human donor who had recovered from COVID-19. Both conserved end residues are part of each CDR3. The D gene is left open where the match is weak. Clone size is given for some rows only: seen once, a few or many times, or a class if the clone is expanded.

D gene	clone size	V gene	J gene	CDR3 DNA	CDR3 protein
TRBD2	-	TRBV7-3	TRBJ2-2	TGTGCCAGCAGCTTACGCGGGAGGGCGTCCGGGGAGCTGTTTTTT	CASSLRGRASGELFF
-	few	TRBV20-1	TRBJ2-3	TGCAGTGCTCAGGGGCGAGGCACAGATACGCAGTATTTT	CSAQGRGTDTQYF
TRBD2	few	TRBV20-1	TRBJ2-6	TGCAGTGCTAGAGAACCGAGTGGACTAGCGGAGACCTCTGGGGCCAACGTCCTGACTTTC	CSAREPSGLAETSGANVLTF
-	-	TRBV15	TRBJ2-6	TGTGCCACCAGCAGAGGGGGCGACTCTGGGGCCAACGTCCTGACTTTC	CATSRGGDSGANVLTF
TRBD1	once	TRBV30	TRBJ2-3	TGTGCCTGGAGTAGAGACAGGGTCACGCAGTATTTT	CAWSRDRVTQYF
TRBD2	-	TRBV27	TRBJ2-3	TGTGCCAGCAGTTACGGGACTAGCGGCACAGATACGCAGTATTTT	CASSYGTSGTDTQYF
-	-	TRBV4-1	TRBJ1-6	TGCGCCAGCAGCCAAGGGATCTGGCCCCTCCACTTT	CASSQGIWPLHF
TRBD1	few	TRBV15	TRBJ2-5	TGTGCCACCAGCAGAGATCGTTCATCTCCGACAGGGTTCCAAGAGACCCAGTACTTC	CATSRDRSSPTGFQETQYF
-	-	TRBV7-2	TRBJ2-7	TGTGCCAGCACCCGACCCGGGACAAGTCCTTCCTACGAGCAGTACTTC	CASTRPGTSPSYEQYF
TRBD2	-	TRBV7-6	TRBJ2-1	TGTGCCAGCAGCTTGCTGTCTAGCGGGACTGAGCAGTTCTTC	CASSLLSSGTEQFF
-	once	TRBV7-3	TRBJ1-6	TGTGCCAGCAGCCGGACTCCAGGGCCTGATTCACCCCTCCACTTT	CASSRTPGPDSPLHF
-	-	TRBV7-9	TRBJ1-1	TGTGCCAGCAGCCCCCGACAGGATGAAGCTTTCTTT	CASSPRQDEAFF
TRBD2	-	TRBV6-1	TRBJ2-1	TGTGCCAGCAGCCATAGCGGGAGGGCCGCTGAGCAGTTCTTC	CASSHSGRAAEQFF
-	-	TRBV5-4	TRBJ2-7	TGTGCCAGCAGCTTTTCTTTAGGTTCCGAGCAGTACTTC	CASSFSLGSEQYF
TRBD1	once	TRBV5-4	TRBJ1-6	TGTGCCAGCAGCTTGGGCGGGACAGGGCATAATTCACCCCTCCACTTT	CASSLGGTGHNSPLHF
-	-	TRBV19	TRBJ2-3	TGTGCCAGTAGTCAGGGGAGCAGAAATACGCAGTATTTT	CASSQGSRNTQYF
-	-	TRBV6-1	TRBJ1-6	TGTGCCAGCAGGCAGGGTCCTTCACCCCTCCACTTT	CASRQGPSPLHF
-	-	TRBV25-1	TRBJ1-6	TGTGCCAGCAGTGAATCTCCCCAGGGGACACCCCTCCACTTT	CASSESPQGTPLHF
-	few	TRBV27	TRBJ1-2	TGTGCCAGCAGTTTATCGACGGACTTAACAGGGCTCTTGGGCGGCTACACCTTC	CASSLSTDLTGLLGGYTF
TRBD1	few	TRBV20-1	TRBJ2-3	TGCAGTGCTAGAGAGTTAGGGGGCGGGCAAACAGATACGCAGTATTTT	CSARELGGGQTDTQYF
TRBD1	-	TRBV19	TRBJ1-5	TGTGCCAGTAGGCTTTCCGGGACAGGGGGACATCAGCCCCAGCATTTT	CASRLSGTGGHQPQHF
-	-	TRBV20-1	TRBJ2-5	TGCAGTGCTAGAGATTCCAGACAGGTGGAAGAGACCCAGTACTTC	CSARDSRQVEETQYF
TRBD1	-	TRBV6-1	TRBJ1-3	TGTGCCAGCAGACCAGGGGGCGCGGGGTCTCACACCATATATTTT	CASRPGGAGSHTIYF
-	few	TRBV6-1	TRBJ1-5	TGTGCCAGCAGTCGAAGCGAAGCAGGGGCGTCCAATCAGCCCCAGCATTTT	CASSRSEAGASNQPQHF
-	few	TRBV28	TRBJ1-5	TGTGCCAGCAATCGGGCAGGGGTTAGCCAGCCCCAGCATTTT	CASNRAGVSQPQHF
-	-	TRBV10-3	TRBJ2-7	TGTGCCATCAGTGAGTCCAGGGAGCAGTACTTC	CAISESREQYF
TRBD2	few	TRBV27	TRBJ2-1	TGTGCCAGCACCCGACTAGCGGGAGGTTCAATTGAGCAGTTCTTC	CASTRLAGGSIEQFF
-	-	TRBV28	TRBJ2-7	TGTGCCAGCAGTCCCCTTTTTGGCGCTTCCTACGAGCAGTACTTC	CASSPLFGASYEQYF